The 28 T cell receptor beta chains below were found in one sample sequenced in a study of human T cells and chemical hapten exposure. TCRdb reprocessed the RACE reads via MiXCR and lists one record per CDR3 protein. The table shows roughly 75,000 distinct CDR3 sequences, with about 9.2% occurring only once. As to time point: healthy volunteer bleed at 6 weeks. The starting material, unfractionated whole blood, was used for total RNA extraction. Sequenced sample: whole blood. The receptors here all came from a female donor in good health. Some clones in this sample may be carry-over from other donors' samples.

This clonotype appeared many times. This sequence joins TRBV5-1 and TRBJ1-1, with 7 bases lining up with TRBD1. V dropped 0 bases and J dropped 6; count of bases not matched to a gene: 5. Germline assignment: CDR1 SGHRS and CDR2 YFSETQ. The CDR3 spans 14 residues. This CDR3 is CASSLVLDRAEAFF. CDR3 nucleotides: TGCGCCAGCAGCTTGGTCCTCGACAGGGCTGAAGCTTTCTTT.

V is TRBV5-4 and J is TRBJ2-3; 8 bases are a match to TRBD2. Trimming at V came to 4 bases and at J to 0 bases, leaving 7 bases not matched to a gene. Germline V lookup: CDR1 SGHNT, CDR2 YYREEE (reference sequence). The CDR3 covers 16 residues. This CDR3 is CASSSQSGGSTDTQYF. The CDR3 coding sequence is TGTGCCAGCAGCAGTCAGAGCGGGGGAAGCACAGATACGCAGTATTTT.

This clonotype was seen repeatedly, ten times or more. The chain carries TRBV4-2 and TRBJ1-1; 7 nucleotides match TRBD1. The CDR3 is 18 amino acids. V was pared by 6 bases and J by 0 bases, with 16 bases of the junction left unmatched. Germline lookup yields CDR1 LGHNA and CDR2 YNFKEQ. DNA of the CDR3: TGTGCCAGCAGGATCTTTGTTGGGAGGGGGCGTTTGAACACTGAAGCTTTCTTT. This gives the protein CASRIFVGRGRLNTEAFF.

Here the CDR3 reads CSVVLGVRSYEQYF. CDR3 in DNA: TGCAGCGTGGTGCTCGGAGTCCGGTCCTACGAGCAGTACTTC. The chain uses TRBV29-1 and TRBJ2-7; unclear D gene. The germline gives CDR1 SQVTM, CDR2 ANQGSEA. The CDR3 contains 14 residues. Trimming took 6 bases from V and 1 from J, leaving 16 bases between them.

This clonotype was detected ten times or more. CDR3 region: CASSIGEGAGNQPQHF. The CDR3 DNA is TGTGCCAGCAGCATAGGCGAGGGGGCGGGCAATCAGCCCCAGCATTTT. This chain links TRBV7-9 with TRBJ1-5; 7 bases map to TRBD1. The CDR3 runs 16 residues. With 5 bases clipped from V and 2 bases from J, the junction kept 9 bases outside the gene matches. Germline V lookup: CDR1 SEHNR, CDR2 FQNEAQ (reference sequence).

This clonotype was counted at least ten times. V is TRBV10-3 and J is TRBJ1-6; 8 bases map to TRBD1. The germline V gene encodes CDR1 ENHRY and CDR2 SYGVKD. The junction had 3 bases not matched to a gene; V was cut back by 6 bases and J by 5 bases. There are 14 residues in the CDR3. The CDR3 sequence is CAIRSTGDNSPLHF. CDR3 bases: TGTGCCATCAGATCGACAGGGGATAATTCACCCCTCCACTTT.

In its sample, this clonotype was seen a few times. As DNA, the CDR3 is TGTGCCAGCAGCTTAGAACAGGGGACCACTGAAGCTTTCTTT. This translates into CASSLEQGTTEAFF. V usage is TRBV13 and J usage is TRBJ1-1, with 7 bases that match TRBD1. Germline trimming cut 1 base from V and 4 bases from J; bases unmatched to any gene: 3. Looked up from germline, CDR1 is PRHDT and CDR2 is FYEKMQ (reference sequence). The CDR3 is 14 residues long.

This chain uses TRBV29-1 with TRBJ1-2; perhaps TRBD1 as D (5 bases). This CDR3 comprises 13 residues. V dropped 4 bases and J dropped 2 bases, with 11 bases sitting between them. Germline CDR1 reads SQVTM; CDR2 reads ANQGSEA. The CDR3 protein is CSVVETVNYGYTF. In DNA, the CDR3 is TGCAGCGTTGTAGAGACAGTGAACTATGGCTACACCTTC.

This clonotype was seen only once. The CDR3 DNA is TGCGCCAGCAGCCACTGGGACAGGCAGAACACTGAAGCTTTCTTT. Translation: CASSHWDRQNTEAFF. The gene calls are TRBV5-1 and TRBJ1-1, with 8 bases aligning to TRBD1. Per the germline V gene, CDR1 is SGHRS and CDR2 is YFSETQ. V lost 4 bases and J lost 1; bases outside the gene matches: 6. The CDR3 runs to 15 residues.

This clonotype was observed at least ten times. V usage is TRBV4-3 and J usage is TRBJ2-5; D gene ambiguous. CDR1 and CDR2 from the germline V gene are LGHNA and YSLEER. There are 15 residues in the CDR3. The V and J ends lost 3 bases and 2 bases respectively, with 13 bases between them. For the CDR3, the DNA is TGCGCCAGCAGCCAGAGGAATAGTGGGCAAGAGACCCAGTACTTC. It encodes CASSQRNSGQETQYF.

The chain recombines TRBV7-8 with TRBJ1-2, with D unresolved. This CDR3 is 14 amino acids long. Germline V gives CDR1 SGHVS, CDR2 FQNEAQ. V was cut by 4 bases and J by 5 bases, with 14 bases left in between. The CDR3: CASSSTLNLYGYTF. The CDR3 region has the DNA TGTGCCAGCAGCTCGACGCTAAATTTGTATGGCTACACCTTC. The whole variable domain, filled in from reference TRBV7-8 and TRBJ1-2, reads GAGVSQSPRYKVAKRGQDVALRCDPISGHVSLFWYQQALGQGPEFLTYFQNEAQLDKSGLPSDRFFAERPEGSVSTLKIQRTQQEDSAVYLCASSSTLNLYGYTFGSGTRLTVV.

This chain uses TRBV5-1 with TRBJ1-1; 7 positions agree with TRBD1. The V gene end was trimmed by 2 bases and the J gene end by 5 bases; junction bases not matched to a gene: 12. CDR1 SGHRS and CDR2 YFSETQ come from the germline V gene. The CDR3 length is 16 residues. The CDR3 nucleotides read TGCGCCAGCAGCTTCACAGGGGCTAGGGAGGCAACTGAAGCTTTCTTT. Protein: CASSFTGAREATEAFF.

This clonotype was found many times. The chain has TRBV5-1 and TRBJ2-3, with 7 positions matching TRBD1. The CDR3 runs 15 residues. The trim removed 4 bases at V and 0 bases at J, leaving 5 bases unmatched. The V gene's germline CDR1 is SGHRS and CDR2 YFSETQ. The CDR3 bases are TGCGCCAGCAGCATACGACAGGGTAGCACAGATACGCAGTATTTT. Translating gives CASSIRQGSTDTQYF.

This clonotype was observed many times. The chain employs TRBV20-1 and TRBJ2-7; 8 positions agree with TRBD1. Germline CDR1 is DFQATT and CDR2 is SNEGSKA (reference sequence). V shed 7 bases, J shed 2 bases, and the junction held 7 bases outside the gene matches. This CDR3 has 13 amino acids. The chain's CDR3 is CSGSGTGAYEQYF. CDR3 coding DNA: TGCAGTGGATCGGGGACAGGCGCCTACGAGCAGTACTTC.

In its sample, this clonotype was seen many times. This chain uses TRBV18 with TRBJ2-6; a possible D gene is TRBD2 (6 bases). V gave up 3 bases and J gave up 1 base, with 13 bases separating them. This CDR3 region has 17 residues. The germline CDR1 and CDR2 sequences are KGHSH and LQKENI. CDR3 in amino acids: CASSPPGLSSGANVLTF. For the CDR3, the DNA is TGTGCCAGCTCACCGCCGGGACTGAGTTCTGGGGCCAACGTCCTGACTTTC.

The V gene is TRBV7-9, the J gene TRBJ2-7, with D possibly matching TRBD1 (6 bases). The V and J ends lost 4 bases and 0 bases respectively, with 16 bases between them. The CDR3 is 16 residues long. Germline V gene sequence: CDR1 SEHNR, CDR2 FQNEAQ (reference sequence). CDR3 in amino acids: CASSSDRVDSSYEQYF. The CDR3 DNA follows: TGTGCCAGCAGCTCGGACAGAGTCGACAGCTCCTACGAGCAGTACTTC.

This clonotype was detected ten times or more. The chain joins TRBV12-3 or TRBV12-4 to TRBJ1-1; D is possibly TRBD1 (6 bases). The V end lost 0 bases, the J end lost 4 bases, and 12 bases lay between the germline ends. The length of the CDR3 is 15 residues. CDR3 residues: CASSLAWGLGTEAFF. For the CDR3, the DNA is TGTGCCAGCAGTTTAGCGTGGGGGCTTGGCACTGAAGCTTTCTTT.

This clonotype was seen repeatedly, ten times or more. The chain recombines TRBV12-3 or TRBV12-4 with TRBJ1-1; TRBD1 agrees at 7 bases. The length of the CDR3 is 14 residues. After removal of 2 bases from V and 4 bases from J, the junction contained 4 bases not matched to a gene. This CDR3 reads CASSLRAGGTEAFF. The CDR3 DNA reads TGTGCCAGCAGTTTAAGGGCAGGGGGCACTGAAGCTTTCTTT.

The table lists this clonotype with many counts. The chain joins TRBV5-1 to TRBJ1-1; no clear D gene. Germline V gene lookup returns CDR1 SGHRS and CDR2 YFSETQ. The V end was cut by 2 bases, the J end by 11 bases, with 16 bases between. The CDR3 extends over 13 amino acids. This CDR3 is CASSFRDLGSAFF. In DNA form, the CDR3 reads TGCGCCAGCAGCTTCAGAGATTTGGGGTCTGCTTTCTTT.

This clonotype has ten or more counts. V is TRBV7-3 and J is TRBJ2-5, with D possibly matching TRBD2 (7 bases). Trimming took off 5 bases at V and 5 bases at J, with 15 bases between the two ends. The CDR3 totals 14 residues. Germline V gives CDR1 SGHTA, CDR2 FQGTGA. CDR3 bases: TGTGCCAGCAGCCCGGGGGGCCTCGGTGAGACCCAGTACTTC. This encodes CASSPGGLGETQYF.

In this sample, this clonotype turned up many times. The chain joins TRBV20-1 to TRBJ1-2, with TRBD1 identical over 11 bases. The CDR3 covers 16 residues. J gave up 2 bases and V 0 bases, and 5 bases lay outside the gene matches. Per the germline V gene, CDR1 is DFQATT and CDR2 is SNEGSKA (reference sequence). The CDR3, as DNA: TGCAGTGCTAGAGATCGCCGGACAGGGGGCAACTATGGCTACACCTTC. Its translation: CSARDRRTGGNYGYTF.

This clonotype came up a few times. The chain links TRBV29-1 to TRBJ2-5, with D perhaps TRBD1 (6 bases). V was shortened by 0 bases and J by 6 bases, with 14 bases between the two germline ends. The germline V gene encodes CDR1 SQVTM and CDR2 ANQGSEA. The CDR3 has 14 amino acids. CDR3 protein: CSVEDRTADKTQYF. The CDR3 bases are TGCAGCGTTGAAGATCGGACAGCCGATAAGACCCAGTACTTC.

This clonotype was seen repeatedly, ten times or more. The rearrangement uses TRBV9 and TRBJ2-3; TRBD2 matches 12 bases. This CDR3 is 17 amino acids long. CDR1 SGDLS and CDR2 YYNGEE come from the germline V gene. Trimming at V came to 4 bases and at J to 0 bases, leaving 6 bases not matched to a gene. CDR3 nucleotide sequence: TGTGCCAGCAGCCCTGGACTAGCGGGGACTAGCACAGATACGCAGTATTTT. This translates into CASSPGLAGTSTDTQYF.

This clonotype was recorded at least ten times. CDR3 bases: TGTGCCAGTCCTCAACAGGGGAGCTATGGCTACACCTTC. Its translation: CASPQQGSYGYTF. This chain uses TRBV12-3 or TRBV12-4 with TRBJ1-2; 7 nucleotides align to TRBD1. The ends lost 9 bases at V and 4 bases at J; junction bases unmatched: 8. The CDR3 has 13 amino acids.

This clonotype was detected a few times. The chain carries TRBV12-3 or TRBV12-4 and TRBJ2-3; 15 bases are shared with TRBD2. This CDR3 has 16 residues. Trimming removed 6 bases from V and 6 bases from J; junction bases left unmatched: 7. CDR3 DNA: TGTGCCAGCAGCATAGGGACTAGCGGGGGGAGGGATACGCAGTATTTT. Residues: CASSIGTSGGRDTQYF.

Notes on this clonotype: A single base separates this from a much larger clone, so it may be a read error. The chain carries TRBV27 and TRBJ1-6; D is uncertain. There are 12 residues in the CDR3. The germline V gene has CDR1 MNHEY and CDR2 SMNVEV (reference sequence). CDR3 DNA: TGTGCCAGCAGTTACAGTAATTCACCCCTCAACTTT. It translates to CASSYSNSPLNF.

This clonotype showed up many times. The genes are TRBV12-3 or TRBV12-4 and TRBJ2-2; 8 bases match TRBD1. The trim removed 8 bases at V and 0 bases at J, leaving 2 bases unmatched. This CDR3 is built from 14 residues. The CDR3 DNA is TGTGCCAGCGGGGACAGGACGAACACCGGGGAGCTGTTTTTT. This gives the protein CASGDRTNTGELFF.

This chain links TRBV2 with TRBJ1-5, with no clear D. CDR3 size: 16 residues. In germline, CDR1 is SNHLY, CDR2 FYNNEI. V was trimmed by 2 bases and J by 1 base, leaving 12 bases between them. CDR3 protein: CASSESGGLSNQPQHF. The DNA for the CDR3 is TGTGCCAGCAGTGAAAGCGGAGGGTTAAGCAATCAGCCCCAGCATTTT.